This T cell receptor beta chain was recovered during a study of neurological immune-mediated disorders. The study's findings and limits: Phylogenetic analysis grouped 18 of 34 multiple sclerosis patients' repertoires together, suggesting a possible repertoire signature. Whereas HTLV-1-associated myelopathy showed the most TCR clonal expansion, multiple sclerosis showed the least, with levels below those of healthy controls.

The CDR3 extends over 16 amino acids. Germline loops: CDR1 LGHNA, CDR2 YNFKEQ. With 1 base removed from V and 0 bases from J, the gap between germline ends came to 12 bases. This clonotype was seen at least ten times. Its antigen is still unknown. By 5'RACE with 10-nucleotide random UMIs, the cDNA was made. MiXCR, run by TCRdb on the 5' RACE reads, gives a single entry per CDR3 protein. The table lists about 46,000 distinct CDR3 sequences, 3.5% to 5% of them singletons. The source is a woman aged 55-70 years with multiple sclerosis. The V call is TRBV4-2, the J call TRBJ2-5; tentatively, D is TRBD1 or TRBD2 (5 bases each). Specimen: PBMCs. The CDR3 DNA is TGTGCCAGCAGCCAAGGAGAGGGGAAGTACCAAGAGACCCAGTACTTC. Protein: CASSQGEGKYQETQYF.